This T cell receptor (beta chain) comes out of a study of CD8+ T cells in alopecia areata. Study background: Each day, treated patients took oral tofacitinib twice, at 5 to 10 mg per dose. Whole-study results and caveats: Relative to normal scalp, lesional scalp, especially alopecia totalis/universalis, showed higher clonality.

V gave up 8 bases and J gave up 8 bases, with 13 bases separating them. Germline V gene lookup returns CDR1 MNHEY and CDR2 SVGAGI. This CDR3 has 11 residues. As for this clone: Its cognate antigen is unknown.

Extracted RNA was reverse transcribed into cDNA, the sequencing template. Only in-frame clones appear in the TCRdb table, and some are missing; sequencing was by immunoSEQ multiplex PCR. This table has roughly 250,000 clones, under 80% appearing once. Sequencing was performed on CD4+ T cells sorted from blood, taken at week 0. The sequence derives from a human donor with alopecia areata. The chain is built from TRBV6-5 and TRBJ2-7; no definite D call. For the CDR3, the DNA is TGTGCCAGCGGAGAAACATTCCAGCAGTACTTC. This translates into CASGETFQQYF.